Sequencing of this T cell receptor beta chain was carried out in a study of blood T cell repertoires in COVID-19. Study details: The origin of the acute and convalescent COVID-19 samples was the United States, Italy and Spain. T cells, B-cell-depleted T cells, or PBMCs supplied cDNA or gDNA.

Methods used by the authors: Amplifying reference gene primers gave estimates of nucleated cell counts. Assay used: immunoSEQ multiplex PCR; TCRdb lists only in-frame clones, some missing. The V and J calls and clone size are taken from that table; D and trimming were inferred from the DNA. In the table there are about 140,000 clones, 80% of which are singletons. The V gene lost 6 bases and the J gene lost 4 bases, with 18 bases spanning the gap. CDR1 is MNHEY and CDR2 is SVGEGT in the germline V gene. CDR3 length equals 16 residues. Sequences were obtained from peripheral blood. This sequence was found in a man between 65 and 79 years old who had recovered from COVID-19. The J gene is TRBJ2-2, the V gene TRBV6-2 or TRBV6-3; tentative D call: TRBD2 (5 bases). The CDR3 DNA reads TGTGCCAGCAGCTCAGACCCGCACCGGGGCACCGGGGAGCTGTTTTTT. Residues: CASSSDPHRGTGELFF.